This paragraph covers one TCR beta chain sequence. The target antigen is unknown. The record originates from a study of cytomegalovirus exposure and HLA in healthy donors. Amplification used 60 Vbeta primers and 13 Jbeta primers. TCRdb keeps only in-frame clones here, not all; method: immunoSEQ multiplex PCR. The data contain some 90,000 clones, 81% of them seen just once; the ten biggest clones take up approximately 4%. Broader study findings: Researchers reported in a later analysis that common viral pathogens appeared linked to several top clusters.

The V gene end was trimmed by 0 bases and the J gene end by 5 bases; junction bases not matched to a gene: 3. Germline V gene sequence: CDR1 MNHEY, CDR2 SVGAGI. The CDR3 is 14 amino acids. This receptor was identified in a woman in her 70s in good health and CMV-seropositive. The chain carries TRBV6-5 and TRBJ1-2, with TRBD1 identical over 7 bases. The sequenced sample was PBMCs. The CDR3 region is CASSYSDRDYGYTF. Here the CDR3 DNA reads TGTGCCAGCAGTTACTCAGACAGGGATTATGGCTACACCTTC.